The 24 T cell receptor beta chains below come from one sample, sequenced in a study of cytomegalovirus exposure and HLA in healthy donors. Profiling relied on immunoSEQ multiplex PCR, and the TCRdb table lists in-frame clones only, not all of them. Among around 150,000 clones listed, 88% were seen once. The source material was PBMCs. Receptors were obtained from a man aged 18 to 29 in good health and CMV-seronegative.

The chain joins TRBV29-1 to TRBJ1-1; 8 bases match TRBD1. The CDR3 runs to 15 residues. Per the germline V gene, CDR1 is SQVTM and CDR2 is ANQGSEA. With 7 bases clipped from V and 2 bases from J, the junction kept 12 bases outside the gene matches. CDR3 residues: CSATPGQVRNTEAFF. In nucleotides, the CDR3 is TGCAGCGCAACGCCGGGACAGGTGCGAAACACTGAAGCTTTCTTT.

This chain links TRBV5-1 with TRBJ2-5; 10 bases map to TRBD1. This CDR3 is built from 15 residues. With 6 bases clipped from V and 0 bases from J, the junction kept 5 bases outside the gene matches. Germline values: CDR1 SGHRS, CDR2 YFSETQ. The CDR3 loop reads CASTKTGGNQETQYF. The CDR3 coding sequence is TGCGCCAGCACAAAGACAGGGGGCAACCAAGAGACCCAGTACTTC.

This clone was recorded a few times. The chain combines TRBV7-2 with TRBJ1-1, with 9 bases identical to TRBD1. The CDR3 is 19 residues long. Germline V CDR1 and CDR2: SGHTA, FQGNSA. After removal of 1 base from V and 1 base from J, the junction contained 13 bases not matched to a gene. In nucleotides, the CDR3 is TGTGCCAGCAGCTTAGATCCTATGGGACAGGGTTTCTCGAACACTGAAGCTTTCTTT. Its translation: CASSLDPMGQGFSNTEAFF.

The rearrangement joins TRBV11-2 to TRBJ2-7; 8 bases match TRBD2. CDR1 and CDR2 (germline): SGHAT, FQNNGV. CDR3 length: 14 residues. Trimming took 0 bases from V and 7 from J; bases not matched to a gene: 5. This CDR3 reads CASSLEVSGEEQYV. CDR3 bases: TGTGCCAGCAGCTTAGAGGTTAGCGGGGAAGAGCAGTACGTC.

This rearrangement joins TRBV7-9 to TRBJ2-5; no firm D call. This CDR3 is built from 13 residues. Looked up from germline, CDR1 is SEHNR and CDR2 is FQNEAQ (reference sequence). V lost 3 bases and J 5 bases, leaving 10 bases between the germline ends. CDR3 DNA: TGTGCCAGCAGCTTCGCAGTTCTGGAGACCCAGTACTTC. This translates into CASSFAVLETQYF.

This clone was seen only once. CDR3 bases: TGTGCCAGCAGTTCCGGGACAGGTAGCTCTGGAAACACCATATATTTT. Amino acids: CASSSGTGSSGNTIYF. V is TRBV6-5 and J is TRBJ1-3; 8 nucleotides line up with TRBD1. The trim removed 4 bases at V and 0 bases at J, leaving 5 bases unmatched. Germline V CDR1 and CDR2: MNHEY, SVGAGI. The CDR3 contains 16 residues.

The chain combines TRBV7-2 with TRBJ2-5; no definite D call. CDR1 is SGHTA, CDR2 FQGNSA, per germline. Trimming took off 6 bases at V and 1 base at J, with 15 bases between the two ends. The CDR3 runs 15 residues. CDR3 sequence (DNA): TGTGCCAGCAGTCCTACGGCAGCGATCCAAGAGACCCAGTACTTC. Its protein is CASSPTAAIQETQYF.

This chain joins TRBV28 and TRBJ1-4; TRBD1 might be the D (5 bases). The V and J ends lost 7 bases and 7 bases respectively, with 13 bases between them. The length of the CDR3 is 13 residues. The germline V gene has CDR1 MDHEN and CDR2 SYDVKM. The CDR3 bases are TGTGCCAGCACCGGGGGGAAGAGTGAAAAACTGTTTTTT. This encodes CASTGGKSEKLFF.

This CDR3 is CASSFRVTSGLGTQYF. The CDR3 nucleotides are TGCGCCAGCAGCTTCAGAGTGACTAGCGGGCTTGGTACGCAGTATTTT. The V and J genes are TRBV5-1 and TRBJ2-3, with 10 bases fitting TRBD2. Per the germline V gene, CDR1 is SGHRS and CDR2 is YFSETQ. CDR3 length equals 16 residues. The V and J ends lost 2 bases and 8 bases, in that order; junction bases with no gene match: 11.

This clone was picked up one time. This chain links TRBV5-4 with TRBJ1-2, with 8 bases matching TRBD1. CDR3 length: 15 amino acids. Looked up from germline, CDR1 is SGHNT and CDR2 is YYREEE (reference sequence). The J segment lost 3 bases and the V segment lost 4 bases, leaving 8 bases of the junction unmatched. This CDR3 is CASSDQGASDYGYTF. The CDR3 region has the DNA TGTGCCAGCAGCGACCAGGGGGCTAGTGACTATGGCTACACCTTC.

A single count supports this clone. The chain recombines TRBV5-4 with TRBJ1-2, with D possibly TRBD1 on 5 matching bases. V was pared by 4 bases and J by 4 bases, with 11 bases between. This CDR3 has 13 amino acids. The germline gives CDR1 SGHNT, CDR2 YYREEE (reference sequence). In DNA, the CDR3 is TGTGCCAGCAGCCAGGGAGCGGGCTATGGCTACACCTTC. Translation gives CASSQGAGYGYTF.

The genes are TRBV4-3 and TRBJ2-5; 10 positions match TRBD2. CDR1 is LGHNA and CDR2 is YSLEER in the germline V gene. CDR3 length: 20 residues. V lost 4 bases and J lost 0; bases outside the gene matches: 17. CDR3 coding DNA: TGCGCCAGCAGCCGAACGGGACCTAGCGGGAGCGCGGAGTACCAAGAGACCCAGTACTTC. Encoded protein: CASSRTGPSGSAEYQETQYF.

The chain combines TRBV6-5 with TRBJ1-1; 7 nucleotides agree with TRBD1. V was pared by 6 bases and J by 5 bases, with 9 bases of the junction left unmatched. Germline assignment: CDR1 MNHEY and CDR2 SVGAGI. The CDR3 has 14 residues. CDR3 nucleotides: TGTGCCAGCAGCCGAGACAGGGAGAAAACTGAAGCTTTCTTT. This translates into CASSRDREKTEAFF.

The rearrangement joins TRBV5-4 to TRBJ1-4; TRBD1 aligns across 7 bases. The CDR3 runs to 15 residues. Germline V gene sequence: CDR1 SGHNT, CDR2 YYREEE (reference sequence). J lost 6 bases, V lost 3 bases, and 8 bases had no gene match. CDR3 residues: CASSSAGQPYEKLFF. CDR3 nucleotides: TGTGCCAGCAGCTCCGCGGGACAGCCATATGAAAAACTGTTTTTT.

This rearrangement joins TRBV19 to TRBJ1-6; no clear D gene. Germline CDR1 and CDR2: LNHDA and SQIVND (reference sequence). This CDR3 comprises 14 residues. The germline V and J ends were trimmed by 2 bases and 8 bases, with 10 bases remaining between them. The DNA for the CDR3 is TGTGCCAGTAGTATAACAGATACTTATTCACCCCTCCACTTT. Its protein product is CASSITDTYSPLHF.

This clone was counted once. The genes are TRBV6-6 and TRBJ2-7; 13 bases match TRBD2. Germline V gives CDR1 MNHNY, CDR2 SVGAGI (reference sequence). V lost 5 bases to trimming and J lost 5 bases; unmatched junction nucleotides: 3. The CDR3 has 14 amino acids. The CDR3: CASSRLAGGHEQYF. DNA for the CDR3: TGTGCCAGCAGTCGACTAGCGGGAGGCCACGAGCAGTACTTC.

This clone was detected once. This chain connects TRBV29-1 to TRBJ1-4; 10 nucleotides align to TRBD1. The CDR3 extends over 13 amino acids. The V gene end was trimmed by 7 bases and the J gene end by 7 bases; junction bases not matched to a gene: 6. Germline V CDR1 and CDR2: SQVTM, ANQGSEA. Here the CDR3 DNA reads TGCAGCGCCAGGACAGGGGGGGTTGAAAAACTGTTTTTT. Its translation is CSARTGGVEKLFF. The full variable domain, in which reference TRBV29-1 and TRBJ1-4 provide the parts outside the CDR3, is SAVISQKPSRDICQRGTSLTIQCQVDSQVTMMFWYRQQPGQSLTLIATANQGSEATYESGFVIDKFPISRPNLTFSTLTVSNMSPEDSSIYLCSARTGGVEKLFFGSGTQLSVL.

This chain joins TRBV4-3 and TRBJ2-3; the match to TRBD1 covers 8 bases. The CDR3 has 16 residues. Germline CDR1 reads LGHNA; CDR2 reads YSLEER. V gave up 3 bases and J gave up 2 bases; unmatched junction bases: 7. The CDR3 loop is CASSQGQARFTDTQYF. The CDR3 bases are TGCGCCAGCAGCCAGGGACAGGCCCGATTCACAGATACGCAGTATTTT.

The chain has TRBV10-2 and TRBJ1-2, with TRBD1 as a possible D gene (5 bases). V lost 3 bases to trimming and J lost 5 bases, with 13 bases between them. The CDR3 is 14 residues long. Per the germline V gene, CDR1 is WSHSY and CDR2 is SAAADI. The CDR3 DNA sequence: TGCGCCAGCAGTGAAGGGAGGGGAGAATATGGCTACACCTTC. Translation: CASSEGRGEYGYTF.

This chain links TRBV28 with TRBJ2-2; D unresolved. The CDR3 runs 12 residues. Trimming took off 3 bases at V and 7 bases at J, with 6 bases between the two ends. Looked up from germline, CDR1 is MDHEN and CDR2 is SYDVKM. CDR3 loop: CASSFEVGELFF. CDR3 nucleotides: TGTGCCAGCAGTTTTGAGGTCGGGGAGCTGTTTTTT. Combining the CDR3 with reference TRBV28 and TRBJ2-2 gives the whole variable domain DVKVTQSSRYLVKRTGEKVFLECVQDMDHENMFWYRQDPGLGLRLIYFSYDVKMKEKGDIPEGYSVSREKKERFSLILESASTNQTSMYLCASSFEVGELFFGEGSRLTVL.

The chain joins TRBV5-1 to TRBJ2-2; D is perhaps TRBD1 (6 bases). This CDR3 comprises 16 residues. With 0 bases removed from V and 4 bases from J, the gap between germline ends came to 13 bases. Germline CDR1 is SGHRS and CDR2 is YFSETQ. In DNA form, the CDR3 reads TGCGCCAGCAGCTTGGGACGGGACACCCCCACCGGGGAGCTGTTTTTT. Protein sequence: CASSLGRDTPTGELFF.

The chain has TRBV27 and TRBJ1-1, with D uncertain. Trimming stripped 2 bases from V and 1 base from J, with 11 bases between. The germline CDR1 and CDR2 sequences are MNHEY and SMNVEV (reference sequence). The length of the CDR3 is 15 residues. The CDR3 nucleotides are TGTGCCAGCAGTTTAATAGGAGTGGGGAACACTGAAGCTTTCTTT. Protein: CASSLIGVGNTEAFF.

The V and J genes are TRBV27 and TRBJ2-7, with D maybe TRBD1 (6 bases). CDR1 MNHEY and CDR2 SMNVEV come from the germline V gene (reference sequence). This CDR3 is 11 amino acids long. The V and J ends lost 6 bases and 7 bases respectively, with 10 bases between them. CDR3 region: CASSLRGEQYF. The DNA of the CDR3 is TGTGCCAGCAGCCTGAGGGGGGAGCAGTACTTC.

The chain joins TRBV28 to TRBJ1-5; weak D call: TRBD1 (5 bases). In germline, CDR1 is MDHEN, CDR2 SYDVKM. Between the trimmed V and J ends, which lost 3 bases and 6 bases, there was a span of 18 bases. This CDR3 comprises 16 residues. Here the CDR3 reads CASSFRGVGFGQPQHF. The CDR3 coding sequence is TGTGCCAGCAGTTTCCGGGGGGTAGGTTTTGGTCAGCCCCAGCATTTT. The full variable domain, its missing parts supplied by reference TRBV28 and TRBJ1-5, is DVKVTQSSRYLVKRTGEKVFLECVQDMDHENMFWYRQDPGLGLRLIYFSYDVKMKEKGDIPEGYSVSREKKERFSLILESASTNQTSMYLCASSFRGVGFGQPQHFGDGTRLSIL.